The clone carrying this TCR beta chain has ten or more counts. The sample originates from a study of spatial heterogeneity in lung cancer. Documented time point: sample taken at primary tumor resection. Via MiXCR, TCRdb re-called the 5' RACE reads, giving one row per CDR3 protein. The sample carries 20,000 to 25,000 distinct CDR3 sequences, about 7% recorded once. Germline V gene sequence: CDR1 SGDLS, CDR2 YYNGEE. The V and J ends lost 2 bases and 5 bases, in that order; junction bases with no gene match: 3. This CDR3 comprises 14 residues. This receptor was identified in a male donor with early-stage non-small cell lung cancer. The sequenced sample was PBMCs, obtained at surgery. The chain joins TRBV9 to TRBJ1-2; 10 bases are shared with TRBD1. CDR3 residues: CASSVGTGAYGYTF. The CDR3 DNA reads TGTGCCAGCAGCGTGGGGACAGGGGCATATGGCTACACCTTC.